The rows below give T cell receptor beta chains drawn from one sample of a study of identical twins. TCRdb reanalysed the 5' RACE reads using MiXCR and keeps one entry per CDR3 protein. The sample shows 700,000 or so distinct CDR3 sequences, 21% of them seen only once. This same sample was also taken into another study, of T cells expressing NK-cell markers.

The source material was PBMCs. These receptors were taken from a woman aged 18-29 years in good health. Each CDR3 is given with its conserved first and last residue. D genes are given only for firm matches. Clone size is stated in some rows and not others, as once, few, many or a class when expanded.

v_gene	abundance	j_gene	d_gene	CDR3nt	CDR3aa
TRBV20-1	many	TRBJ2-3	.	TGCAGTGCTCCTATGGCGGGGCACGATACGCAGTATTTT	CSAPMAGHDTQYF
TRBV25-1	.	TRBJ2-3	TRBD2	TGTGCCAGCAGTGAGGGCGGGAGGGCCGTAGATACGCAGTATTTT	CASSEGGRAVDTQYF
TRBV10-2	few	TRBJ1-1	.	TGCGCCAGCAGGATAGGGGCTACTGAAGCTTTCTTT	CASRIGATEAFF
TRBV5-5	.	TRBJ2-7	.	TGTGCCAGCACCACTGATACAGCGGTTGAGCAGTACTTC	CASTTDTAVEQYF
TRBV20-1	.	TRBJ1-2	.	TGCAGTGCTAGAGATCCGGGGGGAGGCTATGGCTACACCTTC	CSARDPGGGYGYTF
TRBV7-9	few	TRBJ2-7	TRBD1	TGTGCCAGCAGCCCTCAGGAACAGGGGTCCCCCTACGAGCAGTACTTC	CASSPQEQGSPYEQYF
TRBV7-2	many	TRBJ2-1	.	TGTGCCAGCAGCTTAGGCGTTACCAATGAGCAGTTCTTC	CASSLGVTNEQFF
TRBV20-1	.	TRBJ2-3	.	TGCAGTGCTAGCAGGAATACGCAGTATTTT	CSASRNTQYF
TRBV7-2	many	TRBJ2-7	TRBD1	TGTGCCAGCAGCCGGGACAGGGTCTACGAGCAGTACTTC	CASSRDRVYEQYF
TRBV3-1	.	TRBJ2-7	.	TGTGCTAGCAGCCGTTGGGGCCACTACGAGCAGTACTTC	CASSRWGHYEQYF
TRBV20-1	.	TRBJ2-1	TRBD2	TGCAGTGCTAGGAGGACTAGCGGGGGCCCTGTGTATGAGCAGTTCTTC	CSARRTSGGPVYEQFF
TRBV20-1	many	TRBJ2-7	TRBD2	TGCAGTGCTAGTGGTACTAGCGGGTTGCAAGACGAGCAGTACTTC	CSASGTSGLQDEQYF
TRBV10-3	few	TRBJ1-1	.	TGTGCCATCAGTGATTTTTCTGAAGCTTTCTTT	CAISDFSEAFF
TRBV5-1	few	TRBJ2-1	TRBD2	TGCGCCAGCAGCTTCTCTAGCGGGGGGGATGAGCAGTTCTTC	CASSFSSGGDEQFF
TRBV5-1	.	TRBJ2-7	.	TGCGCCAGCAGACCGGGACACCCTTACGAGCAGTACTTC	CASRPGHPYEQYF
TRBV20-1	.	TRBJ1-2	.	TGCAGTGTCCCGTTTCTGACAGAGTCCAACTATGGCTACACCTTC	CSVPFLTESNYGYTF
TRBV12-3/TRBV12-4	few	TRBJ2-1	TRBD2	TGTGCCAGCAGTCCCCTCAGACTAGCGGGGTACAATGAGCAGTTCTTC	CASSPLRLAGYNEQFF
TRBV6-5	many	TRBJ2-1	TRBD2	TGTGCCAGCAGTTACTCTCTAGCGGATAATGAGCAGTTCTTC	CASSYSLADNEQFF
TRBV18	few	TRBJ1-3	.	TGTGCCAGCTCACCAATCCAGGGAAACACCATATATTTT	CASSPIQGNTIYF
TRBV24-1	.	TRBJ2-1	TRBD1	TGTGCCACCAGTGATGCGACAGGGGGGAGTGAGCAGTTCTTC	CATSDATGGSEQFF
TRBV29-1	.	TRBJ2-5	.	TGCAGCGGTTACGGTCGGTACCAAGAGACCCAGTACTTC	CSGYGRYQETQYF
TRBV3-1	.	TRBJ2-1	.	TGTGCCAGCAGCCACTCGGGACGGAGTCTGAGCTCCTACAATGAGCAGTTCTTC	CASSHSGRSLSSYNEQFF
TRBV7-2	many	TRBJ2-7	.	TGTGCCAGCAGCTACAGGGACTCAACCTACGAGCAGTACTTC	CASSYRDSTYEQYF